The present entry profiles one TCR beta chain with its context. The CDR3 is 13 residues long. Trimming stripped 8 bases from V and 4 bases from J, with 14 bases between. Germline CDR1 and CDR2: SGHAT and FQNNGV. This specimen belongs to a study of a mutant IDH1 vaccine in newly diagnosed glioma. The overall study: Treated individuals were around 60% male and roughly 40% female, averaging about 42 years of age. Previous care, which was radiotherapy, temozolomide, or both, most often involved both.

The time point: baseline, week 1 (first vaccination visit). Treatment denoted: pre-vaccination baseline after standard-of-care therapy. TCRdb's table, derived via immunoSEQ multiplex PCR, lists solely in-frame clones and lacks some. The repertoire consists of about 67,000 clones, with 65% to 85% occurring once and the leading ten covering approximately 4.4%. This clonotype was obtained from a woman aged 18-35 years with glioma. Some clones in this sample may be carry-over from other donors' samples. Material: peripheral blood mononuclear cells (PBMCs), obtained from a glioma patient treated with radiotherapy, temozolomide or both. The V and J genes are TRBV11-2 and TRBJ1-1, with D uncertain. This CDR3 reads CASHPSGVTEAFF. The DNA for the CDR3 is TGTGCCAGCCATCCGTCCGGCGTCACTGAAGCTTTCTTT.